These 26 T cell receptor beta chains were all obtained from the same sample, sequenced in a study of cytotoxic CD8 clonotypes in ibrutinib-treated CLL. TCRdb's table, derived via immunoSEQ multiplex PCR, lists solely in-frame clones and lacks some. The sample lists some 290,000 clones; around four fifths were seen once. The input for sequencing was PBMCs, taken before ibrutinib treatment. The receptor source for this set is a human donor with chronic lymphocytic leukemia.

The V gene is TRBV5-1, the J gene TRBJ2-1; 9 bases are a match to TRBD1. Germline CDR1 SGHRS, CDR2 YFSETQ. The CDR3 covers 14 residues. Trimming took 4 bases from V and 9 from J; bases not matched to a gene: 8. The DNA of the CDR3 is TGCGCCAGCAGCGAAGGGGACAGGGTCGGTGAGCAGTTCTTC. Its protein is CASSEGDRVGEQFF. Supplemented by reference TRBV5-1 and TRBJ2-1, the full variable domain reads KAGVTQTPRYLIKTRGQQVTLSCSPISGHRSVSWYQQTPGQGLQFLFEYFSETQRNKGNFPGRFSGRQFSNSRSEMNVSTLELGDSALYLCASSEGDRVGEQFFGPGTRLTVL.

This clone was seen a single time. This chain connects TRBV18 to TRBJ2-1, with 7 bases that match TRBD2. The CDR3 covers 17 residues. CDR1 and CDR2 from the germline V gene are KGHSH and LQKENI. With V trimmed by 4 bases and J by 9 bases, 18 bases remained unmatched. This CDR3 is CASSLIPVAGVGGEQFF. Here the CDR3 DNA reads TGTGCCAGCTCACTCATCCCAGTGGCGGGAGTAGGTGGTGAGCAGTTCTTC.

This clone was recorded only once. The J gene is TRBJ1-1, the V gene TRBV6-6, with a tentative D call TRBD1 (6 bases). CDR3 length: 14 residues. The germline V and J ends were trimmed by 7 bases and 0 bases, with 12 bases remaining between them. CDR1 and CDR2 from the germline V gene are MNHNY and SVGAGI (reference sequence). The CDR3 protein is CASNRQAMNTEAFF. For the CDR3, the DNA is TGTGCCAGCAATAGACAGGCCATGAACACTGAAGCTTTCTTT.

Only a few counts were recorded for this clone. The V call is TRBV27, the J call TRBJ1-2; 8 bases fit TRBD1. This CDR3 comprises 16 residues. CDR1 is MNHEY and CDR2 is SMNVEV in the germline V gene (reference sequence). The V gene end was trimmed by 6 bases and the J gene end by 0 bases; junction bases not matched to a gene: 9. The CDR3 spells CASSLDRGRSNYGYTF. CDR3 DNA sequence: TGTGCCAGCAGCCTAGACAGGGGCCGATCTAACTATGGCTACACCTTC.

This chain links TRBV9 with TRBJ2-3, with D unresolved. With 3 bases removed from V and 8 bases from J, the gap between germline ends came to 7 bases. CDR3 length: 11 amino acids. Germline V gives CDR1 SGDLS, CDR2 YYNGEE. The CDR3 reads CASSDRRTQYF. The CDR3, as DNA: TGTGCCAGCAGCGACCGTCGTACGCAGTATTTT.

This chain uses TRBV29-1 with TRBJ2-3, with no clear D. The ends were cut back, 4 bases at V and 3 bases at J, with 2 bases in the middle. Germline-derived CDR1 and CDR2 are SQVTM and ANQGSEA. CDR3 length: 10 amino acids. In DNA, the CDR3 is TGCAGCGTTGGGACAGATACGCAGTATTTT. Its protein product is CSVGTDTQYF.

V and J are TRBV2 and TRBJ2-2; D is unclear. Deletions cut 9 bases from V and 0 bases from J, with 11 bases between. Germline CDR1 reads SNHLY; CDR2 reads FYNNEI. This CDR3 is 14 amino acids long. The CDR3 loop is CARVTDPNTGELFF. The CDR3 DNA is TGTGCCAGAGTGACGGACCCGAACACCGGGGAGCTGTTTTTT.

The J gene is TRBJ2-5, the V gene TRBV5-1, with D uncertain. Germline loops: CDR1 SGHRS, CDR2 YFSETQ. The CDR3 has 16 residues. V lost 1 base to trimming and J lost 1 base, with 14 bases between them. CDR3 loop: CASSLWAALIQETQYF. In nucleotides, the CDR3 is TGCGCCAGCAGCTTGTGGGCAGCGCTCATCCAAGAGACCCAGTACTTC.

The rearrangement uses TRBV28 and TRBJ1-5, with D uncertain. Deletions cut 5 bases from V and 14 bases from J, with 16 bases between. Germline loops: CDR1 MDHEN, CDR2 SYDVKM. The CDR3 is 12 amino acids. The CDR3 spells CASSLRFRSEHF. DNA of the CDR3: TGTGCCAGCAGTCTCCGATTCAGGTCCGAGCATTTT. The full variable domain, its missing parts supplied by reference TRBV28 and TRBJ1-5, is DVKVTQSSRYLVKRTGEKVFLECVQDMDHENMFWYRQDPGLGLRLIYFSYDVKMKEKGDIPEGYSVSREKKERFSLILESASTNQTSMYLCASSLRFRSEHFGDGTRLSIL.

This chain links TRBV7-8 with TRBJ2-4; TRBD2 matches at 12 bases. Unmatched junction bases numbered 11, after V lost 2 bases and J lost 0 bases. Germline loops: CDR1 SGHVS, CDR2 FQNEAQ. There are 20 residues in the CDR3. The CDR3 is CASSLPGASGRGLAKNIQYF. The DNA for the CDR3 is TGTGCCAGCAGCTTACCTGGGGCTAGCGGGAGGGGACTAGCCAAAAACATTCAGTACTTC.

This clone was found a few times. This sequence joins TRBV27 and TRBJ1-2; the D gene is possibly TRBD1 (5 bases). V lost 7 bases to trimming and J lost 7 bases, with 16 bases between them. Germline CDR1 reads MNHEY; CDR2 reads SMNVEV (reference sequence). There are 13 residues in the CDR3. The CDR3 DNA reads as TGTGCCAGCACTCCCCTGGGGGGGGTTGGCTACACCTTC. This translates into CASTPLGGVGYTF.

V and J are TRBV7-9 and TRBJ2-1; D is tentatively TRBD1 or TRBD2 (5 bases each). Germline loops: CDR1 SEHNR, CDR2 FQNEAQ (reference sequence). Trimming took 3 bases from V and 0 from J, leaving 12 bases between them. The CDR3 has 16 residues. CDR3 amino acids: CASSFVSGSSYNEQFF. CDR3 bases: TGTGCCAGCAGCTTCGTATCAGGGAGCTCCTACAATGAGCAGTTCTTC.

In this sample, this clone turned up a few times. The chain uses TRBV4-1 and TRBJ2-7; D is tentatively TRBD1 or TRBD2 (5 bases each). CDR3 length: 13 amino acids. Germline V gene data show CDR1 as MGHRA and CDR2 as YSYEKL. V was clipped by 4 bases and J by 0 bases, with 7 bases between them. CDR3 loop: CASSRGTSYEQYF. As DNA, the CDR3 is TGCGCCAGCAGCCGAGGGACCTCCTACGAGCAGTACTTC.

This clone has only a few counts. The CDR3 reads CASSGLADSYEQYF. DNA for the CDR3: TGTGCCAGCAGTGGACTAGCGGATTCCTACGAGCAGTACTTC. The J gene is TRBJ2-7, the V gene TRBV2; TRBD2 matches at 9 bases. Germline V gene sequence: CDR1 SNHLY, CDR2 FYNNEI. The CDR3 loop spans 14 amino acids. The V and J ends lost 4 bases and 1 base, in that order; junction bases with no gene match: 2.

CDR3 residues: CASSLTSETQYF. CDR3 DNA: TGCGCCAGCAGCTTGACATCAGAGACCCAGTACTTC. This chain uses TRBV5-1 with TRBJ2-5; D is ambiguous. Germline CDR1 is SGHRS and CDR2 is YFSETQ. V dropped 1 base and J dropped 4 bases, with 5 bases sitting between them. This CDR3 is built from 12 residues.

The chain carries TRBV9 and TRBJ2-6, with a weak D call TRBD1 (5 bases). The germline V gene encodes CDR1 SGDLS and CDR2 YYNGEE. Trimming left V 0 bases short and J 4 bases short, with 11 bases between. The CDR3 totals 16 residues. CDR3 sequence (DNA): TGTGCCAGCAGCGTAGCTAGGGGCGCGGGGGCCAACGTCCTGACTTTC. It encodes CASSVARGAGANVLTF.

The rearrangement uses TRBV19 and TRBJ2-3; D not resolved. The CDR3 has 14 residues. CDR1 LNHDA and CDR2 SQIVND come from the germline V gene (reference sequence). V was pared by 5 bases and J by 1 base, with 10 bases between. The chain's CDR3 is CASSPARGTDTQYF. CDR3 nucleotide sequence: TGTGCCAGTAGTCCCGCCCGGGGCACAGATACGCAGTATTTT.

The chain combines TRBV10-1 with TRBJ1-2; D unclear. V was trimmed by 5 bases and J by 8 bases, leaving 12 bases between them. CDR1 and CDR2 from the germline V gene are WNHNN and SYGVQD (reference sequence). The CDR3 is 12 residues long. This CDR3 reads CASSISSEGYTF. CDR3 nucleotide sequence: TGCGCCAGCAGTATAAGTTCGGAGGGCTACACCTTC.

This clone was seen more than once but under ten times. The chain couples TRBV7-9 to TRBJ2-7, with TRBD1 identical over 9 bases. Germline lookup yields CDR1 SEHNR and CDR2 FQNEAQ (reference sequence). The CDR3 runs 15 residues. V lost 5 bases to trimming and J lost 4 bases; unmatched junction nucleotides: 9. The CDR3 reads CASSTGQGTSYEQYF. Written as DNA, the CDR3 is TGTGCCAGCAGCACAGGACAGGGGACATCGTACGAGCAGTACTTC. Filled out from reference TRBV7-9 and TRBJ2-7, the complete variable domain reads DTGVSQNPRHKITKRGQNVTFRCDPISEHNRLYWYRQTLGQGPEFLTYFQNEAQLEKSRLLSDRFSAERPKGSFSTLEIQRTEQGDSAMYLCASSTGQGTSYEQYFGPGTRLTVT.

This clone was seen a few times. The V and J genes are TRBV27 and TRBJ2-7, with D perhaps TRBD2 (5 bases). Germline loops: CDR1 MNHEY, CDR2 SMNVEV (reference sequence). The CDR3 loop spans 11 amino acids. Trimming cost V 6 bases and J 7 bases, with 10 bases left between them. This chain's CDR3 is CASRTRGEQYF. The CDR3 DNA sequence: TGTGCCAGCAGGACCAGAGGGGAGCAGTACTTC.

The genes are TRBV7-8 and TRBJ2-2; 10 bases line up with TRBD2. Looked up from germline, CDR1 is SGHVS and CDR2 is FQNEAQ. CDR3 length: 16 amino acids. V lost 0 bases and J lost 7; bases outside the gene matches: 5. The CDR3 is CASSLARLAGVGELFF. Here the CDR3 DNA reads TGTGCCAGCAGCTTAGCGCGCCTAGCGGGAGTCGGGGAGCTGTTTTTT.

The rearrangement joins TRBV14 to TRBJ2-1; TRBD2 matches 12 bases. Germline V CDR1 and CDR2: SGHDN, FVKESK. The CDR3 is made up of 15 amino acids. V gave up 0 bases and J gave up 10 bases; unmatched junction bases: 4. The CDR3 loop reads CASSQDSTSGREQFF. In DNA, the CDR3 is TGTGCCAGCAGCCAAGATAGCACTAGCGGGAGGGAGCAGTTCTTC.

The chain has TRBV5-8 and TRBJ2-7; a weak D match, TRBD2 (6 bases). Deletions cut 4 bases from V and 2 bases from J, with 19 bases between. CDR1 and CDR2 from the germline V gene are SGHTS and YDEGEE. CDR3 size: 16 residues. The CDR3 here is CASSPSSGRYAYEQYF. In DNA form, the CDR3 reads TGTGCCAGCAGCCCCAGCAGCGGGCGCTATGCCTACGAGCAGTACTTC.

For the CDR3, the DNA is TGCGCCAGCAGCCGGGACAGGGTGGGCAATCAGCCCCAGCATTTT. This encodes CASSRDRVGNQPQHF. V gene TRBV4-3 combines with J gene TRBJ1-5; 9 bases line up with TRBD1. Germline V gene sequence: CDR1 LGHNA, CDR2 YSLEER. J was trimmed by 2 bases and V by 4 bases; bases with no gene match: 3. This CDR3 is built from 15 residues.

The chain uses TRBV4-3 and TRBJ2-7; 7 bases match TRBD2. V trimming: 0 bases; J trimming: 1 base; junction bases outside the gene matches: 6. The V gene's germline CDR1 is LGHNA and CDR2 YSLEER. This CDR3 region has 16 residues. CDR3 region: CASSQDTLADSYEQYF. The DNA of the CDR3 is TGCGCCAGCAGCCAAGATACCCTAGCGGATTCCTACGAGCAGTACTTC.

J is TRBJ2-1 and V is TRBV6-6; D is undetermined. V was trimmed by 4 bases and J by 6 bases, leaving 16 bases between them. CDR3 length equals 15 residues. Germline V gene data show CDR1 as MNHNY and CDR2 as SVGAGI (reference sequence). DNA of the CDR3: TGTGCCAGCAGTTCCCTCGGGCTACCCATCAATGAGCAGTTCTTC. Translating it yields CASSSLGLPINEQFF.